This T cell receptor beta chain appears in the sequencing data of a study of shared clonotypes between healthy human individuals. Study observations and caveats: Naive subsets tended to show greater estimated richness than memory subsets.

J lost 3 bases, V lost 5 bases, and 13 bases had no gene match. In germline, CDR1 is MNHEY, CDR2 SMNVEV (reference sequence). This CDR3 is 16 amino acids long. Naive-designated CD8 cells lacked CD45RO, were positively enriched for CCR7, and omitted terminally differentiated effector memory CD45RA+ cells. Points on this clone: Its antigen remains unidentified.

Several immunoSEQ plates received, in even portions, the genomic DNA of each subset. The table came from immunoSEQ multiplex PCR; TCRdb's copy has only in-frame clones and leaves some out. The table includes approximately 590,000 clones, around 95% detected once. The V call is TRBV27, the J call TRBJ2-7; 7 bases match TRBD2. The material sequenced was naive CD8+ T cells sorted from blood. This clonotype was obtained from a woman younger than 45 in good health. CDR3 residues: CASSPSWGGVRYEQYF. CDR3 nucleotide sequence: TGTGCCAGCAGTCCCAGTTGGGGGGGAGTTCGCTACGAGCAGTACTTC.